One and the same sample provided the 18 T cell receptor beta chains below, sequenced in a study of monozygotic twins with inflammatory bowel disease. TCRdb re-analyzed the 5' RACE reads; it lists each CDR3 protein once, without DNA. The sample holds some 150,000 distinct CDR3 sequences. Specimen: blood. These receptors originate from a human donor with ulcerative colitis or Crohn's disease, or a healthy co-twin of an affected twin (not recorded which).

J is TRBJ1-4 and V is TRBV20-1; the TCRdb call, TRBD1, lacks DNA for checking. Germline V gene data show CDR1 as DFQATT and CDR2 as SNEGSKA (reference sequence). The CDR3 loop spans 14 amino acids. The CDR3 sequence: CSARLTGVGEKLFF.

The V gene is TRBV18, the J gene TRBJ1-5. The CDR3 runs 13 residues. The germline gives CDR1 KGHSH, CDR2 LQKENI. The CDR3 region is CASKGPQNQPQHF.

CDR3: CASSQVSGTSGLDTGELFF. The V gene is TRBV4-3, the J gene TRBJ2-2; as DNA is missing, the TRBD2 call by TCRdb cannot be tested. Germline values: CDR1 LGHNA, CDR2 YSLEER. The CDR3 is 19 residues long.

The rearrangement joins TRBV6-1 to TRBJ1-4. Germline V CDR1 and CDR2: MNHNS, SASEGT. CDR3 size: 13 residues. The CDR3 protein is CASSAGRGEKLFF.

The chain recombines TRBV7-9 with TRBJ1-4. The length of the CDR3 is 12 residues. The V gene's germline CDR1 is SEHNR and CDR2 FQNEAQ (reference sequence). The CDR3 protein is CASSVSREKLFF. Complete variable domain (other parts from reference TRBV7-9 and TRBJ1-4): DTGVSQNPRHKITKRGQNVTFRCDPISEHNRLYWYRQTLGQGPEFLTYFQNEAQLEKSRLLSDRFSAERPKGSFSTLEIQRTEQGDSAMYLCASSVSREKLFFGSGTQLSVL.

CDR3 residues: CASSFGQGATNEKLFF. The chain recombines TRBV5-1 with TRBJ1-4; TCRdb designates TRBD1, a call that cannot be tested without DNA. The CDR3 runs to 16 residues. The germline V gene encodes CDR1 SGHRS and CDR2 YFSETQ.

The chain has TRBV5-1 and TRBJ2-1; the TRBD1 assignment by TCRdb is unverifiable without DNA. CDR1 is SGHRS, CDR2 YFSETQ, per germline. This CDR3 is built from 16 residues. The CDR3: CASSLAGTDTYNEQFF.

The chain uses TRBV5-1 and TRBJ1-1. Germline V CDR1 and CDR2: SGHRS, YFSETQ. The CDR3 loop spans 13 amino acids. CDR3 sequence: CASSLIMNTEAFF.

V and J are TRBV4-1 and TRBJ1-1. The CDR3 covers 15 residues. Germline-derived CDR1 and CDR2 are MGHRA and YSYEKL. This CDR3 is CASSLGVFTGTEAFF.

The rearrangement uses TRBV6-1 and TRBJ2-1; TCRdb's D gene call, TRBD1, goes unchecked for lack of DNA. Germline-derived CDR1 and CDR2 are MNHNS and SASEGT. The length of the CDR3 is 15 residues. The CDR3 spells CASRRGQYSYNEQFF.

The chain employs TRBV7-2 and TRBJ2-1. Germline V lookup: CDR1 SGHTA, CDR2 FQGNSA. The CDR3 is 15 residues long. CDR3 loop: CASSFTGSSYNEQFF.

The CDR3 sequence is CASRLMSGDYEQYF. J is TRBJ2-7 and V is TRBV5-1; TCRdb outputs TRBD1, but without DNA this stays unchecked. The CDR3 runs to 14 residues. CDR1 is SGHRS and CDR2 is YFSETQ in the germline V gene.

The chain recombines TRBV28 with TRBJ2-7; TCRdb calls TRBD2, which cannot be checked without DNA. CDR3 length equals 17 residues. In germline, CDR1 is MDHEN, CDR2 SYDVKM. This chain's CDR3 is CASTGLAGLGPYYEQYF.

V gene TRBV7-9 combines with J gene TRBJ1-4. Per the germline V gene, CDR1 is SEHNR and CDR2 is FQNEAQ (reference sequence). The CDR3 totals 15 residues. CDR3 protein: CASSFTGSVNEKLFF.

V and J are TRBV20-1 and TRBJ2-7; TCRdb reports TRBD1, a call that lacks DNA to check it against. Looked up from germline, CDR1 is DFQATT and CDR2 is SNEGSKA (reference sequence). This CDR3 is 15 amino acids long. CDR3 residues: CSAPTGDSVSDEQYF.

The gene calls are TRBV7-8 and TRBJ2-2; TCRdb returns TRBD2, unconfirmable since there is no DNA. CDR1 is SGHVS and CDR2 is FQNEAQ in the germline V gene. The CDR3 is made up of 18 amino acids. This CDR3 reads CASNAIPLAGGLPGELFF.

This CDR3 reads CASSSRSSGGDGNEQFF. The V gene is TRBV11-2, the J gene TRBJ2-1; TCRdb's D call of TRBD2 is untestable without DNA. The CDR3 sequence is 17 residues long. In germline, CDR1 is SGHAT, CDR2 FQNNGV.

V gene TRBV4-3 combines with J gene TRBJ2-7; as DNA is missing, the TRBD2 call by TCRdb cannot be tested. Germline assignment: CDR1 LGHNA and CDR2 YSLEER. The CDR3 is 15 amino acids. CDR3 loop: CASSQESSGRYEQYF.